A single sample is the source of the 7 T cell receptor beta chains below, sequenced in a study of T cells in Graves' hyperthyroidism and ophthalmopathy. RNA transcripts provided the source from which TCR beta CDR3 regions were amplified. HTBI primers were used for first-round RT-PCR of the TCR CDR3. TCRdb processed the multiplex PCR reads anew with MiXCR; each CDR3 protein has one entry. Counted here are some 550,000 distinct CDR3 sequences, less than 25% occurring once; the ten biggest clones make up 26%. Sequencing used blood. These receptors were obtained from a man aged 18 to 29 with Graves' hyperthyroidism.

In this sample, this clonotype turned up a few times. This may stem from a read error, because a much larger clone lies one nucleotide away. The chain is built from TRBV28 and TRBJ2-5, with a tentative D call TRBD1 (6 bases). Germline CDR1 reads MDHEN; CDR2 reads SYDVKM. The CDR3 runs to 14 residues. The CDR3 spells CASSVTGPQETKYF. CDR3 in DNA: TGTGCCAGCAGTGTAACAGGGCCCCAAGAGACCAAGTACTTC.

This clonotype was counted ten times or more. The chain links TRBV29-1 to TRBJ1-1; 9 bases fit TRBD1. The trim removed 6 bases at V and 7 bases at J, leaving 6 bases unmatched. This CDR3 region has 12 residues. Germline V gene data show CDR1 as SQVTM and CDR2 as ANQGSEA. The CDR3 coding sequence is TGCAGCGTCGCCGGGACAGGGTTTGAAGCTTTCTTT. Protein: CSVAGTGFEAFF.

In this sample, this clonotype turned up many times. This sequence joins TRBV7-8 and TRBJ1-1; no clear D. Germline V gene sequence: CDR1 SGHVS, CDR2 FQNEAQ. CDR3 length: 15 amino acids. Trimming removed 1 base from V and 3 bases from J, with 12 bases in between. The CDR3 reads CASSLVTGPYTEAFF. The CDR3 nucleotides read TGTGCCAGCAGCTTAGTTACTGGCCCCTACACTGAAGCTTTCTTT.

This clonotype was seen at least ten times. This rearrangement joins TRBV7-2 to TRBJ2-7; 7 nucleotides align to TRBD1. With V trimmed by 3 bases and J by 7 bases, 12 bases remained unmatched. Germline V lookup: CDR1 SGHTA, CDR2 FQGNSA. This CDR3 region has 15 residues. For the CDR3, the DNA is TGTGCCAGCAGCTTTCGAGAGACAGGGTCGTGGGAGCAGTACTTC. Protein sequence: CASSFRETGSWEQYF.

The chain couples TRBV29-1 to TRBJ1-2; no firm D call. The germline gives CDR1 SQVTM, CDR2 ANQGSEA. V gave up 2 bases and J gave up 4 bases, with 8 bases separating them. This CDR3 spans 12 amino acids. Here the CDR3 DNA reads TGCAGCGTTGAAACGCCATCCTATGGCTACACCTTC. Residues: CSVETPSYGYTF.

This clonotype was seen at least ten times. The J gene is TRBJ2-7, the V gene TRBV28, with a possible D match to TRBD1 (6 bases). CDR1 and CDR2 (germline): MDHEN, SYDVKM. The germline V and J ends were trimmed by 9 bases and 2 bases, with 17 bases remaining between them. The CDR3 contains 14 residues. CDR3 residues: CASSRPTGTYEQYF. Here the CDR3 DNA reads TGTGCCAGTTCCCGCCCTACAGGGACCTACGAGCAGTACTTC.

This clonotype was counted many times. The chain uses TRBV12-3 or TRBV12-4 and TRBJ1-2; the match to TRBD1 covers 8 bases. V was pared by 6 bases and J by 8 bases, with 8 bases of the junction left unmatched. The CDR3 covers 13 residues. The CDR3: CASRPGQGMGYTF. The CDR3 region has the DNA TGTGCCAGCAGGCCCGGACAGGGAATGGGCTACACCTTC.